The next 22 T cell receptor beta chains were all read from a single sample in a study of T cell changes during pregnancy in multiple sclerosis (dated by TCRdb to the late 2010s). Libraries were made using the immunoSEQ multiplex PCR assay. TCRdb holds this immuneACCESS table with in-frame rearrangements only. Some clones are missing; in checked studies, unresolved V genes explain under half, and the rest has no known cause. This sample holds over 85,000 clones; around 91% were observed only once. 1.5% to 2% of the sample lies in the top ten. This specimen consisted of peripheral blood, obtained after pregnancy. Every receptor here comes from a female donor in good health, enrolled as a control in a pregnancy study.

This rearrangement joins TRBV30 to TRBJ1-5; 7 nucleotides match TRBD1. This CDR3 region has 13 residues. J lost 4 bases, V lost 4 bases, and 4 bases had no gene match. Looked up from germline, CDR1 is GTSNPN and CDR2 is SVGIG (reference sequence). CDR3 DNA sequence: TGTGCCTGGACGGACAGGACTAATCAGCCCCAGCATTTT. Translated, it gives CAWTDRTNQPQHF.

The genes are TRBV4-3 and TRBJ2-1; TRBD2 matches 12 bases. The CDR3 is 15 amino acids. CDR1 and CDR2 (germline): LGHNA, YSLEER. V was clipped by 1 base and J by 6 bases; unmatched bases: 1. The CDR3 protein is CASSQGLAGVNEQFF. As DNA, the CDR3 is TGCGCCAGCAGCCAAGGACTAGCGGGGGTCAATGAGCAGTTCTTC.

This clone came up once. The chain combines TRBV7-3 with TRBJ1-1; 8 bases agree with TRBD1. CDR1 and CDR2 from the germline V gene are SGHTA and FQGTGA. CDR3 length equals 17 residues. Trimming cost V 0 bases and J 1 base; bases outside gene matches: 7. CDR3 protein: CASSLTRLGQANTEAFF. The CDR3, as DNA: TGTGCCAGCAGCTTAACTAGACTGGGACAGGCGAACACTGAAGCTTTCTTT. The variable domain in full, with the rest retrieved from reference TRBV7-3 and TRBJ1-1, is GAGVSQTPSNKVTEKGKYVELRCDPISGHTALYWYRQSLGQGPEFLIYFQGTGAADDSGLPNDRFFAVRPEGSVSTLKIQRTERGDSAVYLCASSLTRLGQANTEAFFGQGTRLTVV.

CDR3 sequence reads: CASSPGGISYEQYF. The CDR3 region has the DNA TGTGCCAGCTCACCAGGGGGCATCTCCTACGAGCAGTACTTC. This sequence joins TRBV18 and TRBJ2-7; possible D gene TRBD1, 6 bases. The CDR3 consists of 14 residues. The V end was cut by 2 bases, the J end by 0 bases, with 8 bases between. From germline, CDR1 is KGHSH and CDR2 LQKENI.

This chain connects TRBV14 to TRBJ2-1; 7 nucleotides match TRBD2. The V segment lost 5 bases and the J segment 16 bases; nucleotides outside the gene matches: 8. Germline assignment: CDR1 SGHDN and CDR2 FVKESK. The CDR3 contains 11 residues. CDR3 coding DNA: TGTGCCAGCAGCACTTCGGGACTACCTTTCTTC. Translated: CASSTSGLPFF.

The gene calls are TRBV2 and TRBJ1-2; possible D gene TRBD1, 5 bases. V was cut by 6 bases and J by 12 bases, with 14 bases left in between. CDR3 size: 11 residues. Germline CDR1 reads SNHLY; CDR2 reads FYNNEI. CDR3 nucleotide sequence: TGTGCCAGCAGGTCGGAACGGGGGAACACCTTC. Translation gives CASRSERGNTF.

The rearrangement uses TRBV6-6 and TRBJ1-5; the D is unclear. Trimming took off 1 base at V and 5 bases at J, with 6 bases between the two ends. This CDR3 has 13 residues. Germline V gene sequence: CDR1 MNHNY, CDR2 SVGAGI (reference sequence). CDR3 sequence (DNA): TGTGCCAGCAGTTACTTGGGCGATCAGCCCCAGCATTTT. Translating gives CASSYLGDQPQHF.

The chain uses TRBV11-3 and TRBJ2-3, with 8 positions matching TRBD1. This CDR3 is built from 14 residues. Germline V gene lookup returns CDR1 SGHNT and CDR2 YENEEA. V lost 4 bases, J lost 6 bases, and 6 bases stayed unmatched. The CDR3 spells CASSSPRQGDTQYF. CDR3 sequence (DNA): TGTGCCAGCAGCTCTCCCAGACAGGGGGATACGCAGTATTTT.

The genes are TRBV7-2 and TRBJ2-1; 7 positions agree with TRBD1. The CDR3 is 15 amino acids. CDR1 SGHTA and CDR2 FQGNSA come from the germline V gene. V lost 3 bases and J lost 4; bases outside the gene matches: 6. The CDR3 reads CASSLTGQIYNEQFF. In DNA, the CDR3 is TGTGCCAGCAGCTTGACGGGACAGATTTACAATGAGCAGTTCTTC.

In DNA, the CDR3 is TGCGCCAGCAGCCGAACCGGGACAGGGGGATCAAGTGGCTACACCTTC. It translates to CASSRTGTGGSSGYTF. The chain employs TRBV4-1 and TRBJ1-2, with TRBD1 matching over 11 bases. Germline CDR1 MGHRA, CDR2 YSYEKL. The CDR3 runs to 16 residues. Losses at the gene ends were 4 bases for V and 7 bases for J; bases not matched to a gene: 11.

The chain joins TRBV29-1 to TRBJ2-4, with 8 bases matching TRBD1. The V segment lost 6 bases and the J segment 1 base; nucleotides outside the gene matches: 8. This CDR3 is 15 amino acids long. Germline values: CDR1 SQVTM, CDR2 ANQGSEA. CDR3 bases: TGCAGCGTCGTAACACAGGGGGTTGCCAAAAACATTCAGTACTTC. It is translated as CSVVTQGVAKNIQYF.

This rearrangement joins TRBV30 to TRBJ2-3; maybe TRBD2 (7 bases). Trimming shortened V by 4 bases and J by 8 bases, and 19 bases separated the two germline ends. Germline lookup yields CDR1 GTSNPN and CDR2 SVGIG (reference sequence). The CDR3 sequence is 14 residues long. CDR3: CAWKGAGKGGTQYF. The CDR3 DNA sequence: TGTGCCTGGAAAGGAGCGGGGAAGGGGGGTACGCAGTATTTT.

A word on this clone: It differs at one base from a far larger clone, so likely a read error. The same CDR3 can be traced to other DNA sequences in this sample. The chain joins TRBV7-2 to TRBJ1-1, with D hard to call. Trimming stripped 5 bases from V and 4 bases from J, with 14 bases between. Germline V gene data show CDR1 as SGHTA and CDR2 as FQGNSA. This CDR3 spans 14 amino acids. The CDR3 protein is CASSEFLGPTEAFF. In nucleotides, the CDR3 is TGTGCCAGCAGCGAGTTTCTGGGCCCCACTGAAGCTTTCTTT.

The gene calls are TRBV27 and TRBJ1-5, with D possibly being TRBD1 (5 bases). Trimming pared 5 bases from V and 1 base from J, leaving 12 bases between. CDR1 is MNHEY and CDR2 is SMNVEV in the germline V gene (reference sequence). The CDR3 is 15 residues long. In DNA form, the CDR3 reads TGTGCCAGCAGTATAAGGGAGGGGAGCAATCAGCCCCAGCATTTT. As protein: CASSIREGSNQPQHF.

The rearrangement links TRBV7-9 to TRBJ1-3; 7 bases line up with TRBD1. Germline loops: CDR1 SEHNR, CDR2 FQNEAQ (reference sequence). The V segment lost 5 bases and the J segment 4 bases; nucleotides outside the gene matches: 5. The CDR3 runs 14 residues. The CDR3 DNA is TGTGCCAGCAGCCTCGGGGGACAGGGAAACACCATATATTTT. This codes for CASSLGGQGNTIYF.

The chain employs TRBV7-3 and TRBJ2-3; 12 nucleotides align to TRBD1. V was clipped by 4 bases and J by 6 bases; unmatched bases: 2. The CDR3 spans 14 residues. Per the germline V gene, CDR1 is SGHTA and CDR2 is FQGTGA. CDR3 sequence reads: CASSSGTGGDTQYF. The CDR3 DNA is TGTGCCAGCAGCTCAGGGACAGGGGGCGATACGCAGTATTTT.

The CDR3 DNA reads TGTGCCAGCAGCCCGGACAGGGAGGTATTTGAGAACACTGAAGCTTTCTTT. Amino acids: CASSPDREVFENTEAFF. This rearrangement joins TRBV7-9 to TRBJ1-1, with 8 positions matching TRBD1. The length of the CDR3 is 17 residues. The V gene's germline CDR1 is SEHNR and CDR2 FQNEAQ (reference sequence). V shed 5 bases, J shed 1 base, and the junction held 12 bases outside the gene matches.

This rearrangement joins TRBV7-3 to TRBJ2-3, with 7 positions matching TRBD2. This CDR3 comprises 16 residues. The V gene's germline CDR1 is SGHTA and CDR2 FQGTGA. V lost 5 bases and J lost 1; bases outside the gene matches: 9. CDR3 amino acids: CASSPLMGGGTDTQYF. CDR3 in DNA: TGTGCCAGCAGCCCCCTAATGGGAGGGGGCACAGATACGCAGTATTTT.

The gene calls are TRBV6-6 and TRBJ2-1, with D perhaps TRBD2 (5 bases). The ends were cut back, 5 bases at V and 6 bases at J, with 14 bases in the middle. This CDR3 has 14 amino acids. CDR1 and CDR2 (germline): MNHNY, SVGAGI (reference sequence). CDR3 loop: CASSKTSTVNEQFF. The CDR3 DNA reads TGTGCCAGCAGTAAAACTAGTACCGTCAATGAGCAGTTCTTC.

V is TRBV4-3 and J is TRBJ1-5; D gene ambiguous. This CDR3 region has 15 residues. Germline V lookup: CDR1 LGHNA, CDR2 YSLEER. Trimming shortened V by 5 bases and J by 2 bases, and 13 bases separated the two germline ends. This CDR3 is CASSRTTTGNQPQHF. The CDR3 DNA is TGCGCCAGCAGCAGAACGACTACGGGCAATCAGCCCCAGCATTTT.

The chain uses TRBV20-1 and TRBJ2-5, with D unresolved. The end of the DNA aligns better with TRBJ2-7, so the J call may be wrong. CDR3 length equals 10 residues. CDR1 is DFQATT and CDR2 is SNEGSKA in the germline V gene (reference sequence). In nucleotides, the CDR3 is TGCAGTGCTAGTACGTACGAGCAGTACTTC. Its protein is CSASTYEQYF.

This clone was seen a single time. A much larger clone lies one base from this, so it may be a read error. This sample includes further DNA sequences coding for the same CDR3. This chain's CDR3 is CASSQSSGQGETQYF. The CDR3 DNA is TGCGCCAGCAGCCAATCCTCCGGGCAGGGGGAGACCCAGTACTTC. The J gene is TRBJ2-5, the V gene TRBV5-1, with D maybe TRBD1 (6 bases). Germline V gene lookup returns CDR1 SGHRS and CDR2 YFSETQ. The CDR3 extends over 15 amino acids. V was shortened by 4 bases and J by 5 bases, with 18 bases between the two germline ends.